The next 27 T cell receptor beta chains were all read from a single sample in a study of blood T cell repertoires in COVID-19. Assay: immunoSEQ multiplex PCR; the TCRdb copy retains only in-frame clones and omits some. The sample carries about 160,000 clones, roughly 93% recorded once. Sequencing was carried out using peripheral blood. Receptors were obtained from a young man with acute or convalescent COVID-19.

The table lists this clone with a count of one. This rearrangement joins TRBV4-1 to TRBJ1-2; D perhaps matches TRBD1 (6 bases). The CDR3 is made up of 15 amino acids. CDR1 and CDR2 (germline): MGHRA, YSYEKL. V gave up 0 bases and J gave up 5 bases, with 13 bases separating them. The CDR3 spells CASSQDRGSGYGYTF. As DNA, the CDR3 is TGCGCCAGCAGCCAAGATAGGGGGTCAGGATATGGCTACACCTTC.

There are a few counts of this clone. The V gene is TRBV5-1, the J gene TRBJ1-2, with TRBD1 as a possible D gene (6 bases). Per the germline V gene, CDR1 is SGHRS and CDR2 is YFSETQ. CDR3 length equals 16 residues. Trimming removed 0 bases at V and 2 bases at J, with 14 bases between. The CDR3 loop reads CASSLGPGGLNYGYTF. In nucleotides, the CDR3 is TGCGCCAGCAGCTTGGGTCCTGGGGGCCTCAACTATGGCTACACCTTC.

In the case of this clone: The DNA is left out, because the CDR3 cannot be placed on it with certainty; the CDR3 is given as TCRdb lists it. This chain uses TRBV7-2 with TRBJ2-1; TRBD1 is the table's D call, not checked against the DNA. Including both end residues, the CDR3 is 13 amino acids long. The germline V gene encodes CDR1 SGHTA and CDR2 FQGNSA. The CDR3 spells CASSWGLGTGGIF.

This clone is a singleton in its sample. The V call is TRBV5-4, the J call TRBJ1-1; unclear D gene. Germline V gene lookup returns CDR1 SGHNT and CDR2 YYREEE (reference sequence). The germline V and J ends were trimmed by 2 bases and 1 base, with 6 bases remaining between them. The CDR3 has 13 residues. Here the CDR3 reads CASSFSGNTEAFF. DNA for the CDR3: TGTGCCAGCAGCTTTTCAGGGAACACTGAAGCTTTCTTT.

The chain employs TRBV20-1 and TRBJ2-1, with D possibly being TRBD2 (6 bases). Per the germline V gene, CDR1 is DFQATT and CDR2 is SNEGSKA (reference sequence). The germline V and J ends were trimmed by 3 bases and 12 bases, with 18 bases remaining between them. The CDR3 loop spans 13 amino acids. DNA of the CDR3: TGCAGTGCTAGTACGGCGGGAATGGCTGGGCAGTTCTTC. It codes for CSASTAGMAGQFF.

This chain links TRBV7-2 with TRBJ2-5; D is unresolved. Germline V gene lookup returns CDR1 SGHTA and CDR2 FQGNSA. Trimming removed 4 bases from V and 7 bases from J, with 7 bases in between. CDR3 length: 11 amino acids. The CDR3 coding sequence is TGTGCCAGCAGCTCCATCAGGACCCAGTACTTC. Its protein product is CASSSIRTQYF.

The CDR3 spells CASSLARQIYYEQYF. In DNA, the CDR3 is TGTGCCAGCAGCTTAGCCCGACAGATTTACTACGAGCAGTACTTC. The rearrangement links TRBV11-2 to TRBJ2-7; possibly TRBD1 for D (5 bases). The CDR3 sequence is 15 residues long. Germline CDR1 is SGHAT and CDR2 is FQNNGV. Trimming pared 1 base from V and 3 bases from J, leaving 13 bases between.

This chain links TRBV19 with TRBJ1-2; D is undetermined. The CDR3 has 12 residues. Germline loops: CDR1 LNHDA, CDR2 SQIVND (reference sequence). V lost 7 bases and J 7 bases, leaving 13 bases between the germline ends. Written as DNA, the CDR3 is TGTGCCAGTACCGGGATTGGAGTTGGCTACACCTTC. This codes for CASTGIGVGYTF. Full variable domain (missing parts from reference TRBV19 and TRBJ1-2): DGGITQSPKYLFRKEGQNVTLSCEQNLNHDAMYWYRQDPGQGLRLIYYSQIVNDFQKGDIAEGYSVSREKKESFPLTVTSAQKNPTAFYLCASTGIGVGYTFGSGTRLTVV.

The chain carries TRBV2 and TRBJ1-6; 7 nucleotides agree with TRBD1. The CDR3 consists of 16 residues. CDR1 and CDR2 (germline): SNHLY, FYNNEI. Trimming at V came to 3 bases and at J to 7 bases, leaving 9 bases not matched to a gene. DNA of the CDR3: TGTGCCAGCAGTGAGTTCGCGGGACAGCTAAATTCACCCCTCCACTTT. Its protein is CASSEFAGQLNSPLHF.

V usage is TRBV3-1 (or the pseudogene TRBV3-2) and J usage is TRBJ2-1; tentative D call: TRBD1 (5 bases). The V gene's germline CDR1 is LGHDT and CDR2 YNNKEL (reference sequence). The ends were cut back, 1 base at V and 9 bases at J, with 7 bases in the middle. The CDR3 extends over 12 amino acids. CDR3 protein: CASSQVRGEQFF. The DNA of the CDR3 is TGTGCCAGCAGCCAAGTAAGGGGTGAGCAGTTCTTC.

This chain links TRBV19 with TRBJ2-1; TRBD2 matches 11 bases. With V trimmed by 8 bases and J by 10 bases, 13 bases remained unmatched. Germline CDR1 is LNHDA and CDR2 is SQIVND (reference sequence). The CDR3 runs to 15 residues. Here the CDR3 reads CASSTGTSGSHEQFF. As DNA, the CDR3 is TGTGCCAGTTCAACCGGGACTAGCGGATCGCACGAGCAGTTCTTC.

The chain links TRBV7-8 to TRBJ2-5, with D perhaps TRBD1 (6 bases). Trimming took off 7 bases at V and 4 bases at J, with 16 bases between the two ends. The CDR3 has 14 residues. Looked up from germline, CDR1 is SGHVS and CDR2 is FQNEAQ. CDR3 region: CASIVGALGETQYF. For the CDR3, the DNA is TGTGCCAGCATTGTGGGGGCCCTGGGAGAGACCCAGTACTTC.

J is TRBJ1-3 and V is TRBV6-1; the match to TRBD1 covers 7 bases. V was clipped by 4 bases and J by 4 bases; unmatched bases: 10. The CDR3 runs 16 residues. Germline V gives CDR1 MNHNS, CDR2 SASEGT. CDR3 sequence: CASSVHQGVGGNTIYF. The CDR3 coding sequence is TGTGCCAGCAGTGTGCACCAGGGGGTAGGAGGAAACACCATATATTTT.

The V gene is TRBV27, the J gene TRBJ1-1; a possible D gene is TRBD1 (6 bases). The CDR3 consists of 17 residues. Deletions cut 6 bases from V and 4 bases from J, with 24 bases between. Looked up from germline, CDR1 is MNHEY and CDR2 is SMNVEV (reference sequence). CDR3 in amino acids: CASRTSLIQGDGTEAFF. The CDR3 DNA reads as TGTGCCAGCAGGACCTCCCTCATACAGGGTGATGGCACTGAAGCTTTCTTT.

In nucleotides, the CDR3 is TGTGCCAGCAGCTTAGGACGGGGACAACTCAATCAGCCCCAGCATTTT. It encodes CASSLGRGQLNQPQHF. The chain has TRBV11-2 and TRBJ1-5, with D perhaps matching TRBD1 (6 bases). Trimming took 1 base from V and 3 from J, leaving 13 bases between them. Germline loops: CDR1 SGHAT, CDR2 FQNNGV. The CDR3 has 16 residues.

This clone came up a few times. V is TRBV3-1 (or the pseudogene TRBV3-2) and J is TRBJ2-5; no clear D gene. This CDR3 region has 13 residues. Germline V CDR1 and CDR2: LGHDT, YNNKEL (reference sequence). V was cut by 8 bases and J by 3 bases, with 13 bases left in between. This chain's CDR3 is CASEHKMEETQYF. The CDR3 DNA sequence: TGTGCCAGCGAACACAAGATGGAAGAGACCCAGTACTTC.

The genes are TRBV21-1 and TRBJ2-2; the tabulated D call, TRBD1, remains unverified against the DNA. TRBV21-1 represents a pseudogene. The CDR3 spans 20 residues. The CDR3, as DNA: TGTGCCAGCACCAACCCTCGGGTTCTGGGACAGCTCTGCTGCACCGGGGAGCTGTTTTTT. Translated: CASTNPRVLGQLCCTGELFF.

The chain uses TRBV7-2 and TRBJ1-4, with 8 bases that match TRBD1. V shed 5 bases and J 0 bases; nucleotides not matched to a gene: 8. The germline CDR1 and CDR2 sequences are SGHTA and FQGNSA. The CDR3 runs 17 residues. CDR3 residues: CASSTTGVGATNEKLFF. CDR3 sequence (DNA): TGTGCCAGCAGCACGACAGGGGTCGGGGCAACTAATGAAAAACTGTTTTTT.

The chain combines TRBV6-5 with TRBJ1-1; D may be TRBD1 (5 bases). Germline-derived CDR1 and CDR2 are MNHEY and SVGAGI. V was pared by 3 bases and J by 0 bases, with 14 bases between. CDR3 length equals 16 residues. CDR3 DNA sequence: TGTGCCAGCAGTTATGATTTTGAAGGGGTGAACACTGAAGCTTTCTTT. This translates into CASSYDFEGVNTEAFF.

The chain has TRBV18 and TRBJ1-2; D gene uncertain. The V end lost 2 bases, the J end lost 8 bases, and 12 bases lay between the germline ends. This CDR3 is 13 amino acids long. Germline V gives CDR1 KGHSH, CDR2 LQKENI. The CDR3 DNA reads TGTGCCAGCTCACCAAAAGGGAGTCGGGGCTACACCTTC. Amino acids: CASSPKGSRGYTF. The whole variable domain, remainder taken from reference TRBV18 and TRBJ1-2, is NAGVMQNPRHLVRRRGQEARLRCSPMKGHSHVYWYRQLPEEGLKFMVYLQKENIIDESGMPKERFSAEFPKEGPSILRIQQVVRGDSAAYFCASSPKGSRGYTFGSGTRLTVV.

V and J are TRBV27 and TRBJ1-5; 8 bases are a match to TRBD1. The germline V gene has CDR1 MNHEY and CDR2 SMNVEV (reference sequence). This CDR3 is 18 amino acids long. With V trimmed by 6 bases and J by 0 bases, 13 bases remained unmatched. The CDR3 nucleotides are TGTGCCAGCAGGGCCGGGACAGGAGGGATCTATAGCAATCAGCCCCAGCATTTT. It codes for CASRAGTGGIYSNQPQHF.

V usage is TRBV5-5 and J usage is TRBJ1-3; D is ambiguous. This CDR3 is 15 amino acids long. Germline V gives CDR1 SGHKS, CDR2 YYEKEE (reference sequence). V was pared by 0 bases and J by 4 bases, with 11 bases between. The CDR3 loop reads CASSLGQAVGNTIYF. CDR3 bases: TGTGCCAGCAGCTTGGGGCAGGCCGTGGGAAACACCATATATTTT.

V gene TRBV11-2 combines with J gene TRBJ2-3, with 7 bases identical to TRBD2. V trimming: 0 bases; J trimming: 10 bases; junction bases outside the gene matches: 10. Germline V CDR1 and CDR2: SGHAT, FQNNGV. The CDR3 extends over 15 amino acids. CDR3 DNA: TGTGCCAGCAGCTTAGAGGCGGGAGTTTCAAGTGCGCAGTATTTT. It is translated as CASSLEAGVSSAQYF.

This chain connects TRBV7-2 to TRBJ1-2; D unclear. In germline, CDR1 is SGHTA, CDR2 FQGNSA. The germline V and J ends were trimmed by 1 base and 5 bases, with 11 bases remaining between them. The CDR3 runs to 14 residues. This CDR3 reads CASSLDQAPYGYTF. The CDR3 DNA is TGTGCCAGCAGCTTAGATCAGGCGCCGTATGGCTACACCTTC. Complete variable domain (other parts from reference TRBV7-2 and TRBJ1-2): GAGVSQSPSNKVTEKGKDVELRCDPISGHTALYWYRQSLGQGLEFLIYFQGNSAPDKSGLPSDRFSAERTGGSVSTLTIQRTQQEDSAVYLCASSLDQAPYGYTFGSGTRLTVV.

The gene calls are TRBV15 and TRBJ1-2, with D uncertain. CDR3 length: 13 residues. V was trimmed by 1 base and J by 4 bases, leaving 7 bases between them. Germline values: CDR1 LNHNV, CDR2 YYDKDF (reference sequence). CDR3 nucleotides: TGTGCCACCAGCAGAGCAGGTCTCTATGGCTACACCTTC. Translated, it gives CATSRAGLYGYTF. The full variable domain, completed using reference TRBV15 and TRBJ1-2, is DAMVIQNPRYQVTQFGKPVTLSCSQTLNHNVMYWYQQKSSQAPKLLFHYYDKDFNNEADTPDNFQSRRPNTSFCFLDIRSPGLGDTAMYLCATSRAGLYGYTFGSGTRLTVV.

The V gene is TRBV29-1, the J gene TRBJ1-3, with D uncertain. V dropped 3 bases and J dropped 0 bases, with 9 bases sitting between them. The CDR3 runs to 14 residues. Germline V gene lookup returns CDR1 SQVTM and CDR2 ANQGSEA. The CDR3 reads CSVDPRLSGNTIYF. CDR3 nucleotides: TGCAGCGTTGATCCCCGACTCTCTGGAAACACCATATATTTT. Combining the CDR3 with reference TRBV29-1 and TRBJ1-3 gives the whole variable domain SAVISQKPSRDICQRGTSLTIQCQVDSQVTMMFWYRQQPGQSLTLIATANQGSEATYESGFVIDKFPISRPNLTFSTLTVSNMSPEDSSIYLCSVDPRLSGNTIYFGEGSWLTVV.

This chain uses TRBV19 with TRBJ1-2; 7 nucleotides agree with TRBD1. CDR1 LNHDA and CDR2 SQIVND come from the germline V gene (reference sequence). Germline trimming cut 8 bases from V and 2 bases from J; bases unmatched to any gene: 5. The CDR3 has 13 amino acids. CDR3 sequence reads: CASFTGVNYGYTF. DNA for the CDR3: TGTGCCAGTTTCACAGGGGTCAACTATGGCTACACCTTC.